Here is one T cell receptor beta chain with its context. No antigen is known for it. The V end was cut by 2 bases, the J end by 5 bases, with 15 bases between. The CDR3 runs to 15 residues. CDR1 and CDR2 from the germline V gene are MNHNS and SASEGT. These data originate in a study of blood T cells in healthy people across ages. The overall study: Capturing about one barcoded beta molecule per two T cells was achieved by template switching.

Combining a sample-barcoded 5' primer with a J-beta primer mix, a second PCR ran for about 6 to 12 cycles. TCRdb independently ran MiXCR on the 5' RACE reads; one entry per CDR3 protein. Among fewer than 950,000 distinct CDR3 sequences, roughly 50% were seen once, and the ten largest hold around 40%. Drawn from each donor were 8.5 to 10 milliliters of peripheral blood. Overall study results and limits: Correlation between TCR beta diversity and naive T cell percentage was strong. PBMCs were not sorted, which prevented a conclusive comparison of naive versus antigen-experienced cells.

Sequencing was carried out using blood. This receptor was taken from a man older than 75 in good health. The chain joins TRBV6-1 to TRBJ2-5; D possibly corresponds to TRBD1 (6 bases). CDR3 in amino acids: CASSEPTGYMETQYF. Here the CDR3 DNA reads TGTGCCAGCAGTGAACCCACAGGGTATATGGAGACCCAGTACTTC.